The present T cell receptor beta chain was sequenced within a study of OX40 agonist ivuxolimab in advanced cancers. Study-wide points: At 0.1 to 3.0 mg/kg and by week 6, CD4+ and CD8+ T cells in the blood had expanded clonally.

Repertoires were generated with immunoSEQ multiplex PCR, while TCRdb's copy carries only in-frame clones and drops some. The data contain around 58,000 clones, around 89% of them singletons. As concerns this clone: The antigen is not known.

The V gene's germline CDR1 is SEHNR and CDR2 FQNEAQ (reference sequence). This CDR3 has 15 amino acids. V lost 3 bases, J lost 3 bases, and 4 bases stayed unmatched. The TCR originated in an adult with an advanced solid tumor such as melanoma, head and neck, liver or kidney cancer. Sample: CD4+ or CD8+ T cells sorted from blood, taken in a trial of the OX40 agonist ivuxolimab. The chain carries TRBV7-9 and TRBJ2-3; 9 bases agree with TRBD1. This chain's CDR3 is CASSFTGGWTDTQYF. CDR3 nucleotides: TGTGCCAGCAGCTTTACAGGGGGCTGGACAGATACGCAGTATTTT.